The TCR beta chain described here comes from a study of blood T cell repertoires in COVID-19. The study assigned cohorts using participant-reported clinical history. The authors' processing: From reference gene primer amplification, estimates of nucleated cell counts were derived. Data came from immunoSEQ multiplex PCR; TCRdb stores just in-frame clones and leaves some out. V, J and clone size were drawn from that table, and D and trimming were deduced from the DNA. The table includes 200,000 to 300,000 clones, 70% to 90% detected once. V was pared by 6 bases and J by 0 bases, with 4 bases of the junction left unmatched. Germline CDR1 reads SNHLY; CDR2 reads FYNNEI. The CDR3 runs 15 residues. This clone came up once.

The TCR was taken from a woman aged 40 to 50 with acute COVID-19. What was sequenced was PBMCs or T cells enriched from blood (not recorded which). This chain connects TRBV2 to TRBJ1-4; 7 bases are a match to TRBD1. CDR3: CASSQTGATNEKLFF. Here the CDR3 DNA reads TGTGCCAGCAGCCAAACAGGGGCAACTAATGAAAAACTGTTTTTT.